The 13 T cell receptor beta chains given below trace back to one sample, sequenced in a study of neurological immune-mediated disorders. Each CDR3 protein is one row after TCRdb ran MiXCR on the 5' RACE reads. Of 80,000 to 85,000 distinct CDR3 sequences listed, 2.6% were seen once; the top ten hold roughly 1.2%. What was sequenced was PBMCs. The receptors originated from a woman younger than 45 with multiple sclerosis.

In its sample, this clonotype was seen many times. In DNA, the CDR3 is TGCAGTGCTAAAAGGACAGGAAACTATGGCTACACCTTC. It codes for CSAKRTGNYGYTF. V and J are TRBV20-1 and TRBJ1-2; 7 nucleotides line up with TRBD1. The CDR3 loop spans 13 amino acids. The germline V gene encodes CDR1 DFQATT and CDR2 SNEGSKA (reference sequence). The trim removed 4 bases at V and 2 bases at J, leaving 4 bases unmatched.

This clonotype was seen many times. The V and J genes are TRBV5-5 and TRBJ2-4; no clear D. This CDR3 is built from 16 residues. The ends were cut back, 0 bases at V and 0 bases at J, with 10 bases in the middle. Germline-derived CDR1 and CDR2 are SGHKS and YYEKEE (reference sequence). The CDR3 protein is CASSLVLGLAKNIQYF. As DNA, the CDR3 is TGTGCCAGCAGCTTGGTTCTGGGCCTAGCCAAAAACATTCAGTACTTC.

This clonotype was counted at least ten times. This chain joins TRBV12-3 or TRBV12-4 and TRBJ1-5, with D tentatively TRBD1 (5 bases). The CDR3 has 12 amino acids. Trimming took off 7 bases at V and 5 bases at J, with 9 bases between the two ends. The CDR3 protein is CASTLTDQPQHF. The CDR3 DNA follows: TGTGCCAGCACCCTGACAGATCAGCCCCAGCATTTT.

In this sample, this clonotype turned up many times. The rearrangement uses TRBV6-5 and TRBJ1-2; D might be TRBD1 (5 bases). The CDR3 totals 17 residues. Between the trimmed V and J ends, which lost 5 bases and 1 base, there was a span of 20 bases. Germline CDR1 is MNHEY and CDR2 is SVGAGI. In DNA, the CDR3 is TGTGCCAGCAGTCCCCCCCTCCGGGACCGAAATAACTATGGCTACACCTTC. Encoded protein: CASSPPLRDRNNYGYTF.

Many counts were recorded for this clonotype. V usage is TRBV6-6 and J usage is TRBJ2-1, with 9 positions matching TRBD2. Germline V gene data show CDR1 as MNHNY and CDR2 as SVGAGI (reference sequence). The J segment lost 2 bases and the V segment lost 5 bases, leaving 7 bases of the junction unmatched. The CDR3 is 16 residues long. CDR3 loop: CASSPGLASTYNEQFF. CDR3 DNA: TGTGCCAGCAGTCCCGGACTAGCGTCGACCTACAATGAGCAGTTCTTC.

This clonotype was seen ten or more times. The rearrangement uses TRBV10-3 and TRBJ1-1, with D hard to call. There are 8 residues in the CDR3. Per germline, CDR1 ENHRY and CDR2 SYGVKD. The CDR3 here is CSSTEAFF. Written as DNA, the CDR3 is TGTAGTAGCACTGAAGCTTTCTTT.

This clonotype came up many times. The rearrangement uses TRBV20-1 and TRBJ2-1, with TRBD2 matching 7 bases. CDR1 is DFQATT, CDR2 SNEGSKA, per germline (reference sequence). Trimming at V came to 5 bases and at J to 9 bases, leaving 7 bases not matched to a gene. The CDR3 is 12 amino acids. The CDR3 protein is CSAWAGVIEQFF. The CDR3 region has the DNA TGCAGTGCTTGGGCGGGAGTGATTGAGCAGTTCTTC.

In this sample, this clonotype turned up many times. This chain uses TRBV20-1 with TRBJ2-3, with D possibly being TRBD2 (7 bases). The germline V gene has CDR1 DFQATT and CDR2 SNEGSKA (reference sequence). V was clipped by 6 bases and J by 4 bases, with 20 bases between them. This CDR3 comprises 15 residues. The CDR3 sequence is CSAPWGGRLADTQYF. DNA for the CDR3: TGCAGTGCCCCCTGGGGGGGGCGACTCGCAGATACGCAGTATTTT.

This clonotype was seen ten or more times. This chain connects TRBV7-6 to TRBJ2-5; TRBD1 might be the D (6 bases). The V end was cut by 6 bases, the J end by 1 base, with 9 bases between. Germline V CDR1 and CDR2: SGHVS, FNYEAQ. The CDR3 loop spans 13 amino acids. This CDR3 is CASSWTVQETQYF. The CDR3 nucleotides are TGTGCCAGCAGTTGGACAGTCCAAGAGACCCAGTACTTC.

This clonotype was recorded many times. The chain carries TRBV10-3 and TRBJ1-1; D unclear. V lost 0 bases and J lost 5, with 10 bases in between. Germline lookup yields CDR1 ENHRY and CDR2 SYGVKD. This CDR3 is 14 amino acids long. CDR3 DNA sequence: TGTGCCATCAGTGAGTCGGGCGGTTTTACTGAAGCTTTCTTT. It codes for CAISESGGFTEAFF.

This clonotype was seen more than once but under ten times. A read error may explain this, as a much larger clone is one base away. V usage is TRBV7-9 and J usage is TRBJ2-2; D perhaps matches TRBD2 (5 bases). Germline V CDR1 and CDR2: SEHNR, FQNEAQ (reference sequence). The ends were cut back, 4 bases at V and 8 bases at J, with 17 bases in the middle. The CDR3 spans 15 residues. The CDR3 nucleotides are TGTGCCAGCAGCTCCTCCTTAGCGCCGCCAGGGGAGCTGTTTTTT. Its protein product is CASSSSLAPPGELFF.

This clonotype came up many times. The chain employs TRBV29-1 and TRBJ2-1; no definite D call. Germline CDR1 reads SQVTM; CDR2 reads ANQGSEA. The CDR3 spans 12 residues. V lost 0 bases and J 7 bases, leaving 7 bases between the germline ends. In DNA form, the CDR3 reads TGCAGCGTTGAAGATATGGTAAATGAGCAGTTCTTC. Translation gives CSVEDMVNEQFF.

This clonotype was seen many times. This chain connects TRBV7-2 to TRBJ1-5, with no clear D. Germline V gene lookup returns CDR1 SGHTA and CDR2 FQGNSA. The CDR3 length is 15 residues. V dropped 0 bases and J dropped 6 bases, with 12 bases sitting between them. Written as DNA, the CDR3 is TGTGCCAGCAGCTTAGCGCTCACCGCTTCTCAGCCCCAGCATTTT. Amino acid sequence: CASSLALTASQPQHF.